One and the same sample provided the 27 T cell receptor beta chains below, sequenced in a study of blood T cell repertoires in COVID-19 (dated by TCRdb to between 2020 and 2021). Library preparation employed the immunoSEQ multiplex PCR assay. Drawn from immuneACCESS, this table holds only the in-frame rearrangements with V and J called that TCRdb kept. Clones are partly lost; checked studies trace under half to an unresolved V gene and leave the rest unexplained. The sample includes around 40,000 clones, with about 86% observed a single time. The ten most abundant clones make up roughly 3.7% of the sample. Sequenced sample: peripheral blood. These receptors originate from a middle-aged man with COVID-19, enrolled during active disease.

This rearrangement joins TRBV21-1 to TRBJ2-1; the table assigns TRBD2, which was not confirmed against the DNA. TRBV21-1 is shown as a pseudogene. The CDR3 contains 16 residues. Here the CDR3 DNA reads TGTGCCAGCAGCAAAGGGCCGCGGGAGGCGGACAATGAGCAGTTCTTC. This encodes CASSKGPREADNEQFF.

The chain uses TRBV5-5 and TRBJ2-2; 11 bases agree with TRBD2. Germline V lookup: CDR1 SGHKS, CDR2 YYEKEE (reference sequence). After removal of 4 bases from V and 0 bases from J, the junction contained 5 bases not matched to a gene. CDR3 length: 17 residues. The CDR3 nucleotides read TGTGCCAGCAGCCTCGGGACTAGCGGTTCGAACACCGGGGAGCTGTTTTTT. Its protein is CASSLGTSGSNTGELFF.

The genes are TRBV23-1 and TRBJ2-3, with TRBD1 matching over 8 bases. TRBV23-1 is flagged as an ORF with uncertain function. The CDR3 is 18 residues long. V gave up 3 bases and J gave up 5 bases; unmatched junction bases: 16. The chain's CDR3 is CASSHLGQAGLSGDTQYF. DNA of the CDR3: TGCGCCAGCAGTCACCTGGGACAGGCGGGACTCTCCGGAGATACGCAGTATTTT.

This CDR3 reads CASSSEGLAGADTQYF. In DNA, the CDR3 is TGCGCCAGCAGCTCCGAGGGACTAGCGGGGGCAGATACGCAGTATTTT. The chain employs TRBV5-1 and TRBJ2-3; 14 bases fit TRBD2. The J segment lost 4 bases and the V segment lost 3 bases, leaving 4 bases of the junction unmatched. Looked up from germline, CDR1 is SGHRS and CDR2 is YFSETQ. The CDR3 length is 16 residues.

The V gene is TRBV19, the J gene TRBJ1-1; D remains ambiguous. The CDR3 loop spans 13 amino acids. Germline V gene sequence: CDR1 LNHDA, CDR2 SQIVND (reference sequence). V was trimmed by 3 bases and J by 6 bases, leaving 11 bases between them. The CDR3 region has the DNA TGTGCCAGTAGTATGGGGAGACGGTCTGAAGCTTTCTTT. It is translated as CASSMGRRSEAFF.

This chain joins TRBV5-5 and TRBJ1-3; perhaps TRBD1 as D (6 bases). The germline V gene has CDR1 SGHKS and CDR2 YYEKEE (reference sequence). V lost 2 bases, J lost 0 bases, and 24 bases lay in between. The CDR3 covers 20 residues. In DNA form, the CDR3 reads TGTGCCAGCAGCTTAGGATCGACAGGTGTGGGTTCAAGCTCTGGAAACACCATATATTTT. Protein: CASSLGSTGVGSSSGNTIYF.

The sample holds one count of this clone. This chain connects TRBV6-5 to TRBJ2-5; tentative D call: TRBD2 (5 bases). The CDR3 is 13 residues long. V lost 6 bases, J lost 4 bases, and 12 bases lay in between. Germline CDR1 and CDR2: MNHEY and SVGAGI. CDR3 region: CASSLPGLETQYF. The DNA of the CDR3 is TGTGCCAGCAGCCTTCCCGGACTAGAGACCCAGTACTTC.

CDR3 residues: CASRGQGNTGELFF. For the CDR3, the DNA is TGTGCCAGCAGAGGACAGGGGAACACCGGGGAGCTGTTTTTT. The J gene is TRBJ2-2, the V gene TRBV2, with 8 bases lining up with TRBD1. Germline V gives CDR1 SNHLY, CDR2 FYNNEI. The CDR3 totals 14 residues. V gave up 6 bases and J gave up 1 base; unmatched junction bases: 1.

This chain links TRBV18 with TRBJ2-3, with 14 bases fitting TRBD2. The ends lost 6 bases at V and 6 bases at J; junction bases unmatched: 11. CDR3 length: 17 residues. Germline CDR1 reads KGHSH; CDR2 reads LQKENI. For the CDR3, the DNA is TGTGCCAGCTCTCATCCCGGGACTAGCGGGAGAGCGGATACGCAGTATTTT. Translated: CASSHPGTSGRADTQYF. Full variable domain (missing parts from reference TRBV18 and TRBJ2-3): NAGVMQNPRHLVRRRGQEARLRCSPMKGHSHVYWYRQLPEEGLKFMVYLQKENIIDESGMPKERFSAEFPKEGPSILRIQQVVRGDSAAYFCASSHPGTSGRADTQYFGPGTRLTVL.

CDR3 amino acids: CASSWGDREPEAFF. CDR3 nucleotide sequence: TGTGCCAGCAGCTGGGGGGACAGGGAGCCTGAAGCTTTCTTT. The V call is TRBV5-4, the J call TRBJ1-1; TRBD1 aligns across 9 bases. Germline CDR1 SGHNT, CDR2 YYREEE (reference sequence). This CDR3 has 14 amino acids. The trim removed 3 bases at V and 6 bases at J, leaving 6 bases unmatched.

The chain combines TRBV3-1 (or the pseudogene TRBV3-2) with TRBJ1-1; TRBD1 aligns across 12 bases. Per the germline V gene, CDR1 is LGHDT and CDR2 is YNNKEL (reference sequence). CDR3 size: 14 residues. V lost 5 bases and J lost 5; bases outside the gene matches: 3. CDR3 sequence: CASSTGQGATEAFF. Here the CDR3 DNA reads TGTGCCAGCAGCACGGGACAGGGGGCGACTGAAGCTTTCTTT.

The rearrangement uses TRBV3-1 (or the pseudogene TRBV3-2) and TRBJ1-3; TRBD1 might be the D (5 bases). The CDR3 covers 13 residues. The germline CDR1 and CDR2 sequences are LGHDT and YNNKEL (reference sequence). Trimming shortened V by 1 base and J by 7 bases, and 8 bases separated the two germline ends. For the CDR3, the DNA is TGTGCCAGCAGCCAAGGACAGCTTAACACCATATATTTT. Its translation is CASSQGQLNTIYF.

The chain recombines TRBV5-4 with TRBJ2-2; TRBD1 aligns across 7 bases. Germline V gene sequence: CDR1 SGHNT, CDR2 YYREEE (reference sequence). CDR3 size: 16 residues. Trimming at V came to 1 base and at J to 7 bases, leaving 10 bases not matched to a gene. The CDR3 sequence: CASSLRDPGGSGELFF. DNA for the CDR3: TGTGCCAGCAGCTTGAGAGACCCAGGGGGTAGCGGGGAGCTGTTTTTT.

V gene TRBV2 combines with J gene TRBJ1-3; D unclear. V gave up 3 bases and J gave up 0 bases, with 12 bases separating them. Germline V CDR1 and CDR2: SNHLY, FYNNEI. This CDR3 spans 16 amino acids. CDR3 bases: TGTGCCAGCAGTGAGACTGACCTCAACTCTGGAAACACCATATATTTT. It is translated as CASSETDLNSGNTIYF.

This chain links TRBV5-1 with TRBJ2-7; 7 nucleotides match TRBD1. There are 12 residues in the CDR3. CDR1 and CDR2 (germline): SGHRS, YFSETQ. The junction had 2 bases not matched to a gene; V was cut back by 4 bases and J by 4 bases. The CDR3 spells CASSLGQYEQYF. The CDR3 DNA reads TGCGCCAGCAGCCTGGGACAGTACGAGCAGTACTTC. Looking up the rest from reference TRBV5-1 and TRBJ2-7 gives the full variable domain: KAGVTQTPRYLIKTRGQQVTLSCSPISGHRSVSWYQQTPGQGLQFLFEYFSETQRNKGNFPGRFSGRQFSNSRSEMNVSTLELGDSALYLCASSLGQYEQYFGPGTRLTVT.

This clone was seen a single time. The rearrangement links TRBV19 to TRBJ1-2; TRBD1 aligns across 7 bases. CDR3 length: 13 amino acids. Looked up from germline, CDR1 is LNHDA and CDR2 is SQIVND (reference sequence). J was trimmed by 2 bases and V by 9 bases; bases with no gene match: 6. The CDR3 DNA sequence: TGTGCCAGCCGCGGGACAGCGAACTATGGCTACACCTTC. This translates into CASRGTANYGYTF.

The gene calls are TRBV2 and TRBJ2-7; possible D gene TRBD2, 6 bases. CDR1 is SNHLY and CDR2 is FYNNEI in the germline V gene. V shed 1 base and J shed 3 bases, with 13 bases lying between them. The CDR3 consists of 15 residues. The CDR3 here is CASSEGGVAHYEQYF. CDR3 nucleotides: TGTGCCAGCAGTGAAGGGGGGGTTGCCCACTACGAGCAGTACTTC.

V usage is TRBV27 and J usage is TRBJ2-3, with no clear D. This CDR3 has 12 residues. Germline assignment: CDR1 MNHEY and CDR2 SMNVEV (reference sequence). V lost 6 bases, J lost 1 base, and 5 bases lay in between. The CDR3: CASSRRTDTQYF. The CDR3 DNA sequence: TGTGCCAGCAGCCGTCGCACAGATACGCAGTATTTT.

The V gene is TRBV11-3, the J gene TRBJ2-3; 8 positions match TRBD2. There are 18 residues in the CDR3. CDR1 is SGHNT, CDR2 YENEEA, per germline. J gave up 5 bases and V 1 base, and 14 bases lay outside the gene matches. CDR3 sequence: CASSLGLGTSLSGDTQYF. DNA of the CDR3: TGTGCCAGCAGCTTAGGTCTCGGGACTAGTCTATCGGGAGATACGCAGTATTTT.

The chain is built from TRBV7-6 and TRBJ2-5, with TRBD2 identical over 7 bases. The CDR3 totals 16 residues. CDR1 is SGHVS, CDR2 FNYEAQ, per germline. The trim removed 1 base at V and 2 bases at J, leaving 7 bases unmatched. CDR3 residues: CASSLESGGRQETQYF. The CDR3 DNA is TGTGCCAGCAGCTTAGAGTCGGGGGGACGACAAGAGACCCAGTACTTC.

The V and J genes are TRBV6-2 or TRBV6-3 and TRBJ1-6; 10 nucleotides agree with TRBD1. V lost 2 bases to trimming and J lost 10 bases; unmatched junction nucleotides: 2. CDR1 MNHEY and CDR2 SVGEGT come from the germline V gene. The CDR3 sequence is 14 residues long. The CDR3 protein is CASSYRTGGSPLHF. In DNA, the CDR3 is TGTGCCAGCAGTTACCGGACAGGGGGATCACCCCTCCACTTT.

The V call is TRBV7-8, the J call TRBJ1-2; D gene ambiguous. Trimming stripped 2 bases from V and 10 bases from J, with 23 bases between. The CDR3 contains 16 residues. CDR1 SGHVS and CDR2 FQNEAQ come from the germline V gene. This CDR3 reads CASSLQDPGDSFTYTF. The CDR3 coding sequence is TGTGCCAGCAGCTTACAAGATCCGGGAGATTCATTTACCTACACCTTC.

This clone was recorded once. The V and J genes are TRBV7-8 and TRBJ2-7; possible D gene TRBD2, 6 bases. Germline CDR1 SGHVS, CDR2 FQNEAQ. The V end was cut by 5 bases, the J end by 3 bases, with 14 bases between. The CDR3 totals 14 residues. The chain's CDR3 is CASSDPGSGYEQYF. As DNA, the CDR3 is TGTGCCAGCAGCGACCCCGGGAGCGGCTACGAGCAGTACTTC.

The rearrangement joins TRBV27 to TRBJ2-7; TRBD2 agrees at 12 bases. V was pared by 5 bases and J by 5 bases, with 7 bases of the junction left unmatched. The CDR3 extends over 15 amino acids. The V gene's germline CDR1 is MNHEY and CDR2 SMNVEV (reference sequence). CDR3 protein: CASSRSTSGRNEQYF. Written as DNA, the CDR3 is TGTGCCAGCAGTCGGTCGACTAGCGGGAGAAACGAGCAGTACTTC.

In nucleotides, the CDR3 is TGTGCCAGCAGTTACGTAACAGGGGCCCAAGGGGCTGAAGCTTTCTTT. Translating it yields CASSYVTGAQGAEAFF. The chain employs TRBV6-6 and TRBJ1-1; 7 nucleotides match TRBD1. The J segment lost 6 bases and the V segment lost 2 bases, leaving 12 bases of the junction unmatched. The CDR3 loop spans 16 amino acids. Germline CDR1 MNHNY, CDR2 SVGAGI (reference sequence).

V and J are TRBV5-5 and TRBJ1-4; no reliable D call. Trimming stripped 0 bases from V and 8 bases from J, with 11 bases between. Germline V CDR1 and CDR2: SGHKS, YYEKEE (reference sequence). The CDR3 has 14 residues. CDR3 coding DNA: TGTGCCAGCAGCTTGGGGGCTATTTGGGAAAAACTGTTTTTT. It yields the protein CASSLGAIWEKLFF.

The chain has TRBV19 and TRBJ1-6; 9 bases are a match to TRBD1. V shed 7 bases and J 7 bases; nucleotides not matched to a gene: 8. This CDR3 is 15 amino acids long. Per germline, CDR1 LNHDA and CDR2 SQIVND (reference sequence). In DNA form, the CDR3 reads TGTGCCAGTACCATGACAGGGGGAGGAAATTCACCCCTCCACTTT. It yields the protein CASTMTGGGNSPLHF.